One TCR beta chain is described in this entry. Per germline, CDR1 SGHVS and CDR2 FQNEAQ. The V end was cut by 11 bases, the J end by 7 bases, with 14 bases between. The CDR3 runs to 12 residues. The data originate from a study of blood T cell repertoires in COVID-19. At the level of the study: PBMCs, B-cell-depleted T cells, or T cells provided the cDNA or gDNA that made up the material.

Measured with immunoSEQ multiplex PCR; TCRdb has only the in-frame clones, and not every one. The data hold around 75,000 clones, with under 90% observed a single time. The chain has TRBV7-8 and TRBJ1-4, with D possibly being TRBD1 (5 bases). The sample was peripheral blood. The TCR was taken from a human donor in a cohort sampled during active COVID-19. CDR3 sequence reads: CAAGGSGEKLFF. The CDR3 region has the DNA TGTGCCGCCGGGGGAAGTGGTGAAAAACTGTTTTTT.